The 19 T cell receptor beta chains listed next were all sequenced from one sample in a study of CD8+ T cells in alopecia areata. The sequencing template was cDNA reverse transcribed from extracted RNA. Profiled with immunoSEQ multiplex PCR; TCRdb holds only in-frame clones, not every one. Of a few hundred thousand clones listed, roughly two fifths are singletons. As to treatment: oral pan-JAK inhibitor, 5-10 mg twice daily. The sample consisted of CD4+ T cells sorted from blood, taken at roughly week 30, from a patient treated with tofacitinib. The receptors were gathered from a human donor with alopecia areata.

This clone has just a few counts. The chain couples TRBV15 to TRBJ1-3, with D unresolved. The CDR3 is 13 amino acids. The V and J ends lost 0 bases and 4 bases respectively, with 4 bases between them. Germline CDR1 LNHNV, CDR2 YYDKDF (reference sequence). The CDR3 region is CATSREKGNTIYF. The CDR3, as DNA: TGTGCCACCAGCAGAGAGAAAGGAAACACCATATATTTT.

The chain joins TRBV30 to TRBJ2-7; 8 bases map to TRBD1. V dropped 2 bases and J dropped 6; count of bases not matched to a gene: 3. In germline, CDR1 is GTSNPN, CDR2 SVGIG (reference sequence). The CDR3 sequence is 12 residues long. The CDR3 DNA follows: TGTGCCTGGAGTCAACAGGGGGGCGAGCAGTACTTC. This translates into CAWSQQGGEQYF. Full variable domain (remainder filled in from reference TRBV30 and TRBJ2-7): SQTIHQWPATLVQPVGSPLSLECTVEGTSNPNLYWYRQAAGRGLQLLFYSVGIGQISSEVPQNLSASRPQDRQFILSSKKLLLSDSGFYLCAWSQQGGEQYFGPGTRLTVT.

The chain employs TRBV9 and TRBJ1-6, with 8 bases aligning to TRBD1. Losses at the gene ends were 0 bases for V and 7 bases for J; bases not matched to a gene: 3. Germline lookup yields CDR1 SGDLS and CDR2 YYNGEE. The CDR3 sequence is 15 residues long. CDR3 bases: TGTGCCAGCAGCGTAGACCAGGGGGCAAATTCACCCCTCCACTTT. The encoded protein is CASSVDQGANSPLHF.

The CDR3 nucleotides are TGTGCCAGCAGCCAAGGGGCGCAGGGGTTCACTGAAGCTTTCTTT. Translating gives CASSQGAQGFTEAFF. J is TRBJ1-1 and V is TRBV4-2, with D tentatively TRBD1 (6 bases). The CDR3 is 15 residues long. V was pared by 1 base and J by 4 bases, with 13 bases between. Germline CDR1 is LGHNA and CDR2 is YNFKEQ.

The rearrangement uses TRBV7-8 and TRBJ1-1; the match to TRBD1 covers 12 bases. With 5 bases clipped from V and 11 bases from J, the junction kept 9 bases outside the gene matches. The CDR3 has 14 amino acids. Germline assignment: CDR1 SGHVS and CDR2 FQNEAQ. The CDR3 loop is CASSRRDRGLVAFF. DNA for the CDR3: TGTGCCAGCAGCCGCCGGGACAGGGGGCTGGTGGCTTTCTTT. Based on the CDR3 plus reference TRBV7-8 and TRBJ1-1, the full variable domain is GAGVSQSPRYKVAKRGQDVALRCDPISGHVSLFWYQQALGQGPEFLTYFQNEAQLDKSGLPSDRFFAERPEGSVSTLKIQRTQQEDSAVYLCASSRRDRGLVAFFGQGTRLTVV.

This clone was seen more than once but under ten times. This chain links TRBV30 with TRBJ2-1; 10 bases are a match to TRBD2. This CDR3 contains 13 residues. Germline V lookup: CDR1 GTSNPN, CDR2 SVGIG (reference sequence). Trimming took 4 bases from V and 7 from J; bases not matched to a gene: 4. The CDR3 loop reads CAWTSGGSNEQFF. CDR3 DNA sequence: TGTGCCTGGACTAGCGGGGGTTCGAATGAGCAGTTCTTC.

In this sample, this clone turned up a few times. The genes are TRBV19 and TRBJ1-5; 7 bases match TRBD1. The V segment lost 8 bases and the J segment 0 bases; nucleotides outside the gene matches: 4. The CDR3 extends over 14 amino acids. Germline V lookup: CDR1 LNHDA, CDR2 SQIVND (reference sequence). The CDR3: CASSDRDSNQPQHF. CDR3 bases: TGTGCCAGTTCAGACAGGGATAGCAATCAGCCCCAGCATTTT.

The chain combines TRBV30 with TRBJ1-2, with a tentative D call TRBD1 (5 bases). CDR3 length: 13 amino acids. Germline lookup yields CDR1 GTSNPN and CDR2 SVGIG (reference sequence). V was shortened by 3 bases and J by 4 bases, with 12 bases between the two germline ends. As DNA, the CDR3 is TGTGCCTGGAGCTGGCAGGGTATCTATGGCTACACCTTC. This sequence encodes CAWSWQGIYGYTF.

CDR3 DNA: TGTGCCAGCAGCTTAAAGGGGAAGGGTGAGCAGTTCTTC. It encodes CASSLKGKGEQFF. The chain couples TRBV13 to TRBJ2-1, with a weak D call TRBD1 (5 bases). The CDR3 contains 13 residues. Germline V gene data show CDR1 as PRHDT and CDR2 as FYEKMQ (reference sequence). Trimming took 2 bases from V and 9 from J, leaving 11 bases between them.

This clone was counted only a few times. V and J are TRBV6-6 and TRBJ1-5; D is uncertain. V lost 6 bases, J lost 3 bases, and 6 bases lay in between. CDR3 size: 12 residues. Germline V CDR1 and CDR2: MNHNY, SVGAGI (reference sequence). The CDR3 loop is CASSKDNQPQHF. The CDR3 coding sequence is TGTGCCAGCAGCAAAGACAATCAGCCCCAGCATTTT.

The chain's CDR3 is CASRAANTDTQYF. The CDR3 DNA sequence: TGTGCCAGCAGGGCGGCGAACACAGATACGCAGTATTTT. V usage is TRBV27 and J usage is TRBJ2-3; D is uncertain. V was trimmed by 6 bases and J by 2 bases, leaving 9 bases between them. CDR1 MNHEY and CDR2 SMNVEV come from the germline V gene (reference sequence). This CDR3 contains 13 residues.

The chain has TRBV11-2 and TRBJ2-1; no definite D call. This CDR3 has 17 amino acids. V gave up 5 bases and J gave up 0 bases, with 17 bases separating them. In germline, CDR1 is SGHAT, CDR2 FQNNGV. The CDR3 here is CASSARLEIFSYNEQFF. The CDR3 region has the DNA TGTGCCAGCAGCGCCCGACTGGAGATCTTCTCCTACAATGAGCAGTTCTTC.

The J gene is TRBJ2-1, the V gene TRBV7-8; possibly TRBD1 for D (6 bases). CDR1 is SGHVS, CDR2 FQNEAQ, per germline. This CDR3 spans 13 amino acids. Between the trimmed V and J ends, which lost 1 base and 9 bases, there was a span of 10 bases. CDR3 DNA sequence: TGTGCCAGCAGCTTAGTTAGGGGGAGTGAGCAGTTCTTC. It yields the protein CASSLVRGSEQFF.

The rearrangement links TRBV5-1 to TRBJ2-3, with D perhaps matching TRBD1 or TRBD2 (6 bases each). The length of the CDR3 is 14 residues. The V end lost 7 bases, the J end lost 5 bases, and 17 bases lay between the germline ends. Germline-derived CDR1 and CDR2 are SGHRS and YFSETQ. CDR3 residues: CASGGTLAGDTQYF. CDR3 DNA: TGCGCCAGCGGCGGGACATTGGCGGGAGATACGCAGTATTTT.

This sequence joins TRBV7-9 and TRBJ1-2; no definite D call. The CDR3 has 13 amino acids. The V gene lost 2 bases and the J gene lost 5 bases, with 9 bases spanning the gap. The germline CDR1 and CDR2 sequences are SEHNR and FQNEAQ (reference sequence). CDR3: CASSLMAEYGYTF. DNA for the CDR3: TGTGCCAGCAGCTTAATGGCGGAGTATGGCTACACCTTC.

This clone has just a few counts. The gene calls are TRBV6-5 and TRBJ2-1; TRBD2 aligns across 10 bases. The CDR3 runs 14 residues. V was pared by 6 bases and J by 4 bases, with 3 bases of the junction left unmatched. Per the germline V gene, CDR1 is MNHEY and CDR2 is SVGAGI. In DNA form, the CDR3 reads TGTGCCAGCAGAAAGCGGGAGGGATACAATGAGCAGTTCTTC. The encoded protein is CASRKREGYNEQFF.

This clone was seen a few times. One end of the junction does not line up with germline, which may come from a read error. This chain uses TRBV30 with TRBJ2-3; D unclear. The germline gives CDR1 GTSNPN, CDR2 SVGIG (reference sequence). The CDR3 runs 11 residues. The CDR3 region has the DNA TGTGCCTGGAGTGTTGAAAGACTTCGGGTTTTT. Protein product: CAWSVERLRVF.

This clone has only one observation. The rearrangement links TRBV18 to TRBJ2-7; D remains unclear. V gave up 1 base and J gave up 1 base, with 8 bases separating them. CDR3 size: 14 residues. Germline CDR1 and CDR2: KGHSH and LQKENI. This CDR3 is CASSPRTASYEQYF. The CDR3 nucleotides read TGTGCCAGCTCACCACGGACGGCTTCCTACGAGCAGTACTTC.

The chain recombines TRBV7-6 with TRBJ2-2; a possible D gene is TRBD2 (6 bases). Trimming shortened V by 2 bases and J by 6 bases, and 16 bases separated the two germline ends. This CDR3 contains 16 residues. Germline V gene sequence: CDR1 SGHVS, CDR2 FNYEAQ. The CDR3 nucleotides are TGTGCCAGCAGCTTACAAGCGGGTGGCGGCCCCGGGGAGCTGTTTTTT. Translated, it gives CASSLQAGGGPGELFF.